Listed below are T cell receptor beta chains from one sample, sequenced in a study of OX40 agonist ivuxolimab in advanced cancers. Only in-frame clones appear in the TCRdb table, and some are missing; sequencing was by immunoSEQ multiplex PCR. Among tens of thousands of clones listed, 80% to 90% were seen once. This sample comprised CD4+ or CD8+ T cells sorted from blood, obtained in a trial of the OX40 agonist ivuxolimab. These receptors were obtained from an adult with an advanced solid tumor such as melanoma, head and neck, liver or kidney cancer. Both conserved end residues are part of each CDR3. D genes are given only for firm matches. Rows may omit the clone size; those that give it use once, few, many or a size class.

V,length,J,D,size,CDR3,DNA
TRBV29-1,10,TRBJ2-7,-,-,CSVIDYEQYF,TGCAGCGTAATTGACTACGAGCAGTACTTC
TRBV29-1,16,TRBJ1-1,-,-,CSDQGGGRWLGTEAFF,TGCAGCGACCAAGGTGGGGGGCGATGGTTGGGGACTGAAGCTTTCTTT
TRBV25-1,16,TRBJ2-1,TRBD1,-,CASSADRGSLGNEQFF,TGTGCCAGCAGTGCGGACAGGGGGTCTTTAGGCAATGAGCAGTTCTTC
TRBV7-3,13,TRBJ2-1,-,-,CASSFSRDNEQFF,TGTGCCAGCAGCTTTAGTAGGGACAATGAGCAGTTCTTC
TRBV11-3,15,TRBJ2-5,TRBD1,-,CASSSGTGIQETQYF,TGTGCCAGCAGCTCCGGGACAGGGATCCAAGAGACCCAGTACTTC
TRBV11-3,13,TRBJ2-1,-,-,CASSSGPYNEQFF,TGTGCCAGCAGTTCGGGACCATACAATGAGCAGTTCTTC
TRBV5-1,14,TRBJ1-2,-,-,CASSYGTGNYGYTF,TGCGCCAGCAGCTACGGAACAGGGAACTATGGCTACACCTTC
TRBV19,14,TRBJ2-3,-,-,CASHNGGTTGTQYF,TGTGCCAGCCACAACGGAGGGACCACGGGTACGCAGTATTTT
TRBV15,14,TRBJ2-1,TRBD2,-,CATSRDRASGEQFF,TGTGCCACCAGCAGAGATCGGGCTAGCGGCGAGCAGTTCTTC
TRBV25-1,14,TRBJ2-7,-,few,CASSESGTSYEQYF,TGTGCCAGCAGTGAGTCCGGGACAAGCTACGAGCAGTACTTC
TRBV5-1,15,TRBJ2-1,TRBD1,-,CASSLGTGDSNEQFF,TGCGCCAGCAGCTTGGGGACAGGGGATTCCAATGAGCAGTTCTTC
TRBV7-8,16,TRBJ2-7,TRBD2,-,CASSSNRLAGYYEQYF,TGTGCCAGCAGCTCGAATCGACTAGCGGGGTACTACGAGCAGTACTTC
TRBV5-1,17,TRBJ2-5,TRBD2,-,CASSLDPSAGGRETQYF,TGCGCCAGCAGCTTGGACCCTTCGGCGGGAGGGCGGGAGACCCAGTACTTC
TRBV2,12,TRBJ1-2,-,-,CASSDGNYGYTF,TGTGCCAGCAGTGATGGAAACTATGGCTACACCTTC
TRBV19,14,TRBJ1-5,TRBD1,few,CASSTPGGNQPQHF,TGTGCCAGTAGTACACCAGGGGGAAATCAGCCCCAGCATTTT
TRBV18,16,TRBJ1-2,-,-,CASSPQRETFNYGYTF,TGTGCCAGCTCACCACAGAGAGAAACCTTTAACTATGGCTACACCTTC
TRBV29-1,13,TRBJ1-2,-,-,CSVPPVRGYGYTF,TGCAGCGTTCCCCCGGTGAGGGGCTATGGCTACACCTTC
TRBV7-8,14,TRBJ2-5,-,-,CASSWGPDQETQYF,TGTGCCAGCAGCTGGGGACCAGACCAAGAGACCCAGTACTTC
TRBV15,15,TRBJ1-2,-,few,CATSRGPERNYGYTF,TGTGCCACCAGCAGAGGTCCAGAGAGAAACTATGGCTACACCTTC
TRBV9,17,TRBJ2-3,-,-,CASSVTGPGEGTDTQYF,TGTGCCAGCAGCGTAACCGGTCCGGGAGAGGGCACAGATACGCAGTATTTT
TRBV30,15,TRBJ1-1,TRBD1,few,CAWSGTGKWNTEAFF,TGTGCCTGGAGTGGGACAGGCAAGTGGAACACTGAAGCTTTCTTT
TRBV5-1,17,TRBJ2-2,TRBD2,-,CASSLAPLAGDTGELFF,TGCGCCAGCAGCTTGGCCCCTCTAGCGGGAGATACCGGGGAGCTGTTTTTT
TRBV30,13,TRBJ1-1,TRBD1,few,CAWSVRGDTEAFF,TGTGCCTGGAGTGTCAGGGGGGACACTGAAGCTTTCTTT
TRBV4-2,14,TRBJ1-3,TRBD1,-,CASSPQGGTDTIYF,TGTGCCAGCAGCCCCCAGGGGGGCACAGACACCATATATTTT
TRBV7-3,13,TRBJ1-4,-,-,CASSLGPDEKLFF,TGTGCCAGCAGCTTGGGACCGGATGAAAAACTGTTTTTT
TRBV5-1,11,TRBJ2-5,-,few,CASSLEGAQYF,TGCGCCAGCAGCTTGGAAGGGGCCCAGTACTTC
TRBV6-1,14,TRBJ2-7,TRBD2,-,CASSEREGQYEQYF,TGTGCCAGCAGTGAGCGGGAGGGCCAATACGAGCAGTACTTC
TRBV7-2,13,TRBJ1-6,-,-,CASSVYRVSPLHF,TGTGCCAGCAGCGTGTACAGGGTGTCACCCCTCCACTTT
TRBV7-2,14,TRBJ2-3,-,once,CASSSTIRADTQYF,TGTGCCAGCAGCTCGACGATCAGGGCAGATACGCAGTATTTT